The entry that follows covers one TCR beta chain sequence. The antigen is not known. In germline, CDR1 is MNHEY, CDR2 SMNVEV (reference sequence). Trimming shortened V by 3 bases and J by 6 bases, and 11 bases separated the two germline ends. The CDR3 spans 13 residues. The data stem from a study of shared clonotypes between healthy human individuals. Study-level points and caveats: Clonotype sharing among donors, it was expected, would be affected by sequencing depth.

Produced via immunoSEQ multiplex PCR; TCRdb's table is partial and in-frame only. Here the sample spans over a million clones, roughly 95% being singletons. Adults of Caucasian background living in Nashville, Tennessee made up all donors. The sequencing sample was made of naive CD4+ T cells sorted from blood. As for subset: CD45RA+ positively selected. The rearrangement joins TRBV27 to TRBJ1-2; D gene uncertain. This TCR was sampled from a man aged 30-40 years in good health. The CDR3 loop reads CASSFWGEDGYTF. For the CDR3, the DNA is TGTGCCAGCAGTTTTTGGGGTGAGGATGGCTACACCTTC.